These 11 T cell receptor beta chains share one sample of origin, sequenced in a study of blood T cell repertoires in COVID-19 (dated by TCRdb to 2020 to 2021). The library relied on the immunoSEQ multiplex PCR assay. Entries here come from immuneACCESS through TCRdb and include only in-frame sequences with V and J called. Some clones fail to appear in such tables; in the studies checked, an unresolved V gene covers under half of the shortfall, and the cause of the remainder is unknown. For this sample there are some 300,000 clones; approximately 86% appear just once. The ten biggest clones cover around 14% of the sample. Specimen: peripheral blood. These receptors were obtained from a woman aged 65 to 85 with COVID-19, enrolled during active disease.

This chain joins TRBV13 and TRBJ1-1; 9 bases agree with TRBD1. The CDR3 length is 13 residues. V shed 3 bases and J 10 bases; nucleotides not matched to a gene: 6. CDR1 and CDR2 from the germline V gene are PRHDT and FYEKMQ (reference sequence). CDR3 DNA sequence: TGTGCCAGCAGCTTTGAGGACAGGGGTGGAGCTTTCTTT. Translated, it gives CASSFEDRGGAFF.

The chain links TRBV19 to TRBJ1-2; D gene unclear. The CDR3 has 15 amino acids. V shed 4 bases and J shed 5 bases, with 17 bases lying between them. The germline CDR1 and CDR2 sequences are LNHDA and SQIVND (reference sequence). The CDR3 DNA follows: TGTGCCAGTAGTACTTCCTTGCAGACGGGATATGGCTACACCTTC. Its translation: CASSTSLQTGYGYTF.

The chain couples TRBV4-1 to TRBJ1-2, with TRBD1 identical over 7 bases. This CDR3 region has 14 residues. In germline, CDR1 is MGHRA, CDR2 YSYEKL. V lost 1 base and J lost 4; bases outside the gene matches: 3. The CDR3 loop is CASSQASGGYGYTF. The CDR3 DNA reads TGCGCCAGCAGCCAAGCGTCAGGGGGCTATGGCTACACCTTC.

This sequence joins TRBV5-6 and TRBJ1-1, with TRBD1 matching 9 bases. The germline CDR1 and CDR2 sequences are SGHDT and YYEEEE. The length of the CDR3 is 14 residues. V gave up 0 bases and J gave up 7 bases; unmatched junction bases: 4. The DNA of the CDR3 is TGTGCCAGCAGCTTGGACAGGGGGCATGGTGAAGCTTTCTTT. It encodes CASSLDRGHGEAFF.

The chain is built from TRBV27 and TRBJ1-4, with 8 bases that match TRBD1. This CDR3 comprises 15 residues. Germline V gene data show CDR1 as MNHEY and CDR2 as SMNVEV (reference sequence). The V gene end was trimmed by 5 bases and the J gene end by 7 bases; junction bases not matched to a gene: 9. The CDR3 region has the DNA TGTGCCAGCAGTCCCGGACAGGGTAGAGGTGAAAAACTGTTTTTT. It specifies CASSPGQGRGEKLFF.

This clone was detected once. The chain has TRBV18 and TRBJ2-3, with TRBD1 matching over 9 bases. After removal of 3 bases from V and 4 bases from J, the junction contained 8 bases not matched to a gene. The CDR3 has 16 amino acids. Germline V lookup: CDR1 KGHSH, CDR2 LQKENI. The CDR3 reads CASSPIRDRVPDTQYF. CDR3 bases: TGTGCCAGCTCACCTATCCGGGACAGGGTCCCAGATACGCAGTATTTT.

V gene TRBV6-5 combines with J gene TRBJ2-3, with a weak D call TRBD1 (7 bases). Trimming took 7 bases from V and 9 from J, leaving 14 bases between them. Germline assignment: CDR1 MNHEY and CDR2 SVGAGI. The CDR3 consists of 12 residues. The CDR3 spells CASTAGQPTQYF. DNA of the CDR3: TGTGCCAGCACCGCGGGACAGCCAACGCAGTATTTT.

V gene TRBV2 combines with J gene TRBJ2-7; TRBD2 aligns across 14 bases. The germline V gene has CDR1 SNHLY and CDR2 FYNNEI. The CDR3 runs to 16 residues. V shed 3 bases and J 2 bases; nucleotides not matched to a gene: 3. As DNA, the CDR3 is TGTGCCAGCAGTGAGAGGACTAGCGGGGGGACCTACGAGCAGTACTTC. This gives the protein CASSERTSGGTYEQYF.

V and J are TRBV18 and TRBJ1-3; D remains ambiguous. The CDR3 consists of 16 residues. Trimming removed 2 bases at V and 4 bases at J, with 15 bases between. Germline V CDR1 and CDR2: KGHSH, LQKENI. The CDR3 here is CASSPSPTLEGNTIYF. In nucleotides, the CDR3 is TGTGCCAGCTCACCAAGCCCCACCCTTGAGGGAAACACCATATATTTT.

Worth noting for this clone: The same CDR3 can be traced to other DNA sequences in this sample. The rearrangement links TRBV6-5 to TRBJ2-7; TRBD1 matches at 7 bases. The V segment lost 6 bases and the J segment 0 bases; nucleotides outside the gene matches: 8. Germline assignment: CDR1 MNHEY and CDR2 SVGAGI. The CDR3 is 15 amino acids. This chain's CDR3 is CASSRDRASSYEQYF. Written as DNA, the CDR3 is TGTGCCAGCAGCCGCGACAGGGCTAGCTCCTACGAGCAGTACTTC.

As for this clone: The sample holds other DNA sequences that translate to the same CDR3. V usage is TRBV7-2 and J usage is TRBJ2-7, with unresolved D. V lost 3 bases and J 0 bases, leaving 6 bases between the germline ends. The CDR3 spans 13 residues. The germline V gene encodes CDR1 SGHTA and CDR2 FQGNSA. The CDR3 sequence: CASSFGGSYEQYF. In DNA form, the CDR3 reads TGTGCCAGCAGCTTTGGCGGCTCCTACGAGCAGTACTTC. Supplemented by reference TRBV7-2 and TRBJ2-7, the full variable domain reads GAGVSQSPSNKVTEKGKDVELRCDPISGHTALYWYRQSLGQGLEFLIYFQGNSAPDKSGLPSDRFSAERTGGSVSTLTIQRTQQEDSAVYLCASSFGGSYEQYFGPGTRLTVT.